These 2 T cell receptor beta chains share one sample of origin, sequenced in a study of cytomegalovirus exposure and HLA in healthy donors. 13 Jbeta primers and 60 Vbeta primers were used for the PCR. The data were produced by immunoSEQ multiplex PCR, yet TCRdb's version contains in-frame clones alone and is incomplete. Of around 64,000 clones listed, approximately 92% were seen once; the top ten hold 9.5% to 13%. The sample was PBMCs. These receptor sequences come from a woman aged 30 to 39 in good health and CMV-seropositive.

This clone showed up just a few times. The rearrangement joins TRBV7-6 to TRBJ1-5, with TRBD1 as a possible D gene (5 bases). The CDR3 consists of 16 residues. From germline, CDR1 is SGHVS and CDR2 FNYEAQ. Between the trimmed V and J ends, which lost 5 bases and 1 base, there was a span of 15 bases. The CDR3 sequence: CASSPGHPGSNQPQHF. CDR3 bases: TGTGCCAGCAGCCCTGGACATCCAGGGAGCAATCAGCCCCAGCATTTT.

CDR3 sequence reads: CASSLTNSGREQFF. In DNA, the CDR3 is TGTGCCAGCAGCTTAACTAATAGCGGGAGGGAGCAGTTCTTC. The chain combines TRBV7-3 with TRBJ2-1; 10 positions agree with TRBD2. Germline V lookup: CDR1 SGHTA, CDR2 FQGTGA. V was clipped by 0 bases and J by 10 bases; unmatched bases: 3. The CDR3 is made up of 14 amino acids.